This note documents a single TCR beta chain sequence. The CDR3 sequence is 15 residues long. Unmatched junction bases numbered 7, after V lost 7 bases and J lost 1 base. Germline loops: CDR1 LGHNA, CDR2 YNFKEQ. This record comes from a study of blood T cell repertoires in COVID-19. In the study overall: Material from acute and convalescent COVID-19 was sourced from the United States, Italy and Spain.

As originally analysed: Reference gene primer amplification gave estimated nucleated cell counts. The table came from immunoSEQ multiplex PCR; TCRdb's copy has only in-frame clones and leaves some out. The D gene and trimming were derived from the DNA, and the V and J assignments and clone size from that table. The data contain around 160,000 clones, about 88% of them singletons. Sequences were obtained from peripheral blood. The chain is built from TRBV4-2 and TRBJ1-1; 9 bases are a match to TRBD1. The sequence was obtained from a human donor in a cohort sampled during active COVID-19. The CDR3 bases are TGTGCCAGCACCCCCCCGGGACAGGGGAACACTGAAGCTTTCTTT. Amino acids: CASTPPGQGNTEAFF.